Listed below are T cell receptor beta chains from one sample, sequenced in a study of PD-L1 blockade in urothelial cancer. Only in-frame clones appear in the TCRdb table, and some are missing; sequencing was by immunoSEQ multiplex PCR. Of more than 45,000 clones listed, around 88% are singletons. The sequences come from PBMCs, collected around atezolizumab (anti-PD-L1) treatment. The source is a man older than 75 with urothelial cancer. Each CDR3 is given with its conserved first and last residue. D genes are given only for firm matches. A row's size may be missing; if present it is once, few, many or a size class.

j_gene: TRBJ2-1; d_gene: -; v_gene: TRBV5-4; abundance: -; CDR3nt: TGTGCCAGCAGCTTGGGAGCCCGGAGCTCCTACAATGAGCAGTTCTTC; CDR3aa: CASSLGARSSYNEQFF
j_gene: TRBJ1-2; d_gene: -; v_gene: TRBV19; abundance: -; CDR3nt: TGTGCCAGTAGTATAGGGGACAAGAACTATGGCTACACCTTC; CDR3aa: CASSIGDKNYGYTF
j_gene: TRBJ1-2; d_gene: -; v_gene: TRBV28; abundance: -; CDR3nt: TGTGCCAGCAGTTTAGGAGGGATTCGCGGTGGCTACACCTTC; CDR3aa: CASSLGGIRGGYTF
j_gene: TRBJ2-1; d_gene: TRBD2; v_gene: TRBV7-6; abundance: -; CDR3nt: TGTGCCAGCAGCTCTGGGACTAGCGGGAGATACGAGCAGTTCTTC; CDR3aa: CASSSGTSGRYEQFF
j_gene: TRBJ1-4; d_gene: -; v_gene: TRBV1; abundance: -; CDR3nt: TGCACCAGCCCAGTTCCAGCGGGACTTTGCGAAAAACTGTTTTTT; CDR3aa: CTSPVPAGLCEKLFF
j_gene: TRBJ1-2; d_gene: -; v_gene: TRBV28; abundance: -; CDR3nt: TGTGCCAGCAGATACCTAGACTATGGCTACACCTTC; CDR3aa: CASRYLDYGYTF
j_gene: TRBJ2-4; d_gene: -; v_gene: TRBV2; abundance: -; CDR3nt: TGTGCCAGCGGGGCAGGGCCAATAGCCAAAAACATTCAGTACTTC; CDR3aa: CASGAGPIAKNIQYF
j_gene: TRBJ1-3; d_gene: -; v_gene: TRBV7-9; abundance: -; CDR3nt: TGTGCCAGCAGCTTTGGGGGGATCTCTGGAAACACCATATATTTT; CDR3aa: CASSFGGISGNTIYF
j_gene: TRBJ2-1; d_gene: -; v_gene: TRBV28; abundance: -; CDR3nt: TGTGCCAGCAGTCCGGGTTTTGAGCAGTTCTTC; CDR3aa: CASSPGFEQFF
j_gene: TRBJ1-3; d_gene: TRBD1; v_gene: TRBV5-1; abundance: -; CDR3nt: TGCGCCAGCAGCCGCCGGGGACAGGGGGCTCCCGGAAACACCATATATTTT; CDR3aa: CASSRRGQGAPGNTIYF
j_gene: TRBJ1-2; d_gene: -; v_gene: TRBV19; abundance: once; CDR3nt: TGTGCCAGTAGTATATACGGGACAACCGCTAACTATGGCTACACCTTC; CDR3aa: CASSIYGTTANYGYTF
j_gene: TRBJ2-7; d_gene: TRBD2; v_gene: TRBV6-1; abundance: few; CDR3nt: TGTGCCAGCAGTGAACCGGGCGGGAGCTCCTACGAGCAGTACTTC; CDR3aa: CASSEPGGSSYEQYF
j_gene: TRBJ1-1; d_gene: -; v_gene: TRBV19; abundance: -; CDR3nt: TGTGCCAGTAGTATTTCCCAGGGGAACACTGAAGCTTTCTTT; CDR3aa: CASSISQGNTEAFF
j_gene: TRBJ1-1; d_gene: TRBD1; v_gene: TRBV30; abundance: -; CDR3nt: TGTGCCTGGAGTCCCGGGACAGGGGCCACTGAAGCTTTCTTT; CDR3aa: CAWSPGTGATEAFF
j_gene: TRBJ2-3; d_gene: TRBD2; v_gene: TRBV7-9; abundance: -; CDR3nt: TGTGCCAGCAGCCCATCCGGGACTAGCGGACCTGAGACGCAGTATTTT; CDR3aa: CASSPSGTSGPETQYF
j_gene: TRBJ1-1; d_gene: TRBD1; v_gene: TRBV5-1; abundance: -; CDR3nt: TGCGCCAGCAGCTTGCCCGGGACAGGGATGAACACTGAAGCTTTCTTT; CDR3aa: CASSLPGTGMNTEAFF
j_gene: TRBJ2-5; d_gene: TRBD2; v_gene: TRBV7-2; abundance: -; CDR3nt: TGTGCCAGCAGCTTACGCCTAGCGGTGTACCAAGAGACCCAGTACTTC; CDR3aa: CASSLRLAVYQETQYF
j_gene: TRBJ2-1; d_gene: -; v_gene: TRBV2; abundance: once; CDR3nt: TGTGCCAGCAGTGAAGGGGCCAATGAGCAGTTCTTC; CDR3aa: CASSEGANEQFF
j_gene: TRBJ2-2; d_gene: TRBD1; v_gene: TRBV5-1; abundance: -; CDR3nt: TGCGCCAGCAGCTTGGGACAGGGCTTTCGTGACACCGGGGAGCTGTTTTTT; CDR3aa: CASSLGQGFRDTGELFF
j_gene: TRBJ1-4; d_gene: -; v_gene: TRBV30; abundance: once; CDR3nt: TGTGCCTGGAGTAGGTCCCTACAGGGTAATAATGAAAAACTGTTTTTT; CDR3aa: CAWSRSLQGNNEKLFF
j_gene: TRBJ2-1; d_gene: TRBD2; v_gene: TRBV5-1; abundance: -; CDR3nt: TGCGCCAGCAGCAGGACTAGCGGGGGGCCCTACAATGAGCAGTTCTTC; CDR3aa: CASSRTSGGPYNEQFF
j_gene: TRBJ1-2; d_gene: -; v_gene: TRBV28; abundance: -; CDR3nt: TGTGCCAGCAGTTCGGCCCCTGGGGGGGGAGGGGGATATGGCTACACCTTC; CDR3aa: CASSSAPGGGGGYGYTF
j_gene: TRBJ2-5; d_gene: -; v_gene: TRBV18; abundance: -; CDR3nt: TGTGCCAGCTCACCTACCGGGACACTACAAGAGACCCAGTACTTC; CDR3aa: CASSPTGTLQETQYF
j_gene: TRBJ2-1; d_gene: TRBD1; v_gene: TRBV4-3; abundance: -; CDR3nt: TGCGCCAGCAGCCAAGAGACAGGGGGCAACGATGAGCAGTTCTTC; CDR3aa: CASSQETGGNDEQFF
j_gene: TRBJ1-2; d_gene: -; v_gene: TRBV5-1; abundance: -; CDR3nt: TGCGCCAGCAGCCTACAGGGCGACGGCTACACCTTC; CDR3aa: CASSLQGDGYTF
j_gene: TRBJ2-4; d_gene: TRBD2; v_gene: TRBV18; abundance: -; CDR3nt: TGTGCCAGCTCACAGTTGACTAGCGGGAGCAAAAACATTCAGTACTTC; CDR3aa: CASSQLTSGSKNIQYF
j_gene: TRBJ2-1; d_gene: TRBD2; v_gene: TRBV12-5; abundance: -; CDR3nt: TGTGCTAGTGTAAGGGCTAGCGGGAGAAGTGAGCAGTTCTTC; CDR3aa: CASVRASGRSEQFF